This section outlines one T cell receptor (beta chain) sequence together with its context. This clone was seen more than once but under ten times. Its antigen is unknown. Per-base qualities were not stored, and no clone one base away is much larger. The immunoSEQ Assay, a bias-controlled multiplex PCR, was used to amplify TCRbeta CDR3 regions from genomic DNA. The study's own analysis went as follows. Within the assay, amplification of reference gene primers was used to estimate how many nucleated cells each sample contained. To quantify the absolute abundance of each unique TCRbeta CDR3 rearrangement, sequence reads were collapsed and filtered. For each sample, productive Simpson clonality was calculated as the square root of Simpson's diversity index over productive rearrangements. The table was pulled from immuneACCESS by TCRdb, which kept in-frame rearrangements only. Such tables lose some clones; where checked, under half of the loss comes from unresolved V genes, and the rest has no known cause. The D gene and trimming were derived from the DNA, and the V and J assignments and clone size from that table. The sample includes some 120,000 clones, with 70% to 90% observed a single time. In total, the top ten clones hold about 1.6% of the sample.

The germline V gene encodes CDR1 LGHDT and CDR2 YNNKEL (reference sequence). V loses 1 base of germline sequence and J loses 8 bases, and the interval between the two ends is 21 bases. From the cysteine up to the phenylalanine, the CDR3 has a length of 17 residues. The retained sequence is limited to the CDR3, 51 bases, with the frame set at the first base. The entry originates in a study of blood T cell repertoires in COVID-19 (dated by TCRdb to 2020 to 2021). A note on the overall study: The collaborator samples originated in the United States, Italy and Spain and spanned the acute and convalescent phases of COVID-19. The material from the prospective study consisted of cDNA or gDNA derived from T cells, B-cell-depleted T cells, or PBMCs. Deeply sampled blood TCRbeta repertoires from subjects exposed to, actively infected with, or recovered from COVID-19 were included in the dataset. The repertoires were made available in a free public database intended to serve as a resource for research on the immune response to SARS-CoV-2. Samples came from the ongoing ImmuneRACE study (first 160 participants) plus 1,254 subjects from 6 global collaborators. The sample metadata nearly always contained a de-identified subject ID, COVID-19 status, age in years and sex. Where available, HLA class I and class II types were taken from metadata supplied by the sample provider and were not determined by assay-based typing.

The paper as a whole reports these results and caveats: Clinical and demographic metadata were provided uncurated, with the amount varying by source and participant.

Collaborating institutions collected whole blood in K2EDTA tubes following their own protocols. Collaborator samples were shipped for TCRbeta analysis as frozen whole blood, isolated PBMCs, or DNA extracted from either sample type. The sample comprised peripheral blood. Recombination linked TRBV3-1 (or the pseudogene TRBV3-2) to TRBJ2-1; possibly the D gene is TRBD2, per 6 matching bases. The receptor was derived from a human donor in a cohort sampled during active COVID-19. At the DNA level, the sequence is TGTGCCAGCAGCCAAGCCGGCGGCGGGGTGGGAGCGGATGAGCAGTTCTTC. Translated, it gives CASSQAGGGVGADEQFF.